These 27 T cell receptor beta chains were sequenced from one sample in a study of shared clonotypes between healthy human individuals. The repertoire was sequenced with immunoSEQ multiplex PCR; TCRdb's copy has only in-frame clones and lacks some. The data show some 2,000,000 clones, approximately 94% seen once. It was CD45RO-negative cells, positively selected for CCR7, that made up naive CD8 cells, with terminally differentiated effector memory CD45RA+ cells excluded. Sequenced input: naive CD8+ T cells sorted from blood. These receptors all stem from a man younger than 35 in good health.

The chain has TRBV9 and TRBJ1-2; D is possibly TRBD1 (5 bases). Trimming pared 0 bases from V and 8 bases from J, leaving 8 bases between. The CDR3 has 12 residues. Germline V gene data show CDR1 as SGDLS and CDR2 as YYNGEE. CDR3 sequence reads: CASSVAGLGYTF. In DNA, the CDR3 is TGTGCCAGCAGCGTAGCAGGGCTCGGCTACACCTTC.

V and J are TRBV9 and TRBJ2-2; D unresolved. The CDR3 is made up of 14 amino acids. The germline V gene encodes CDR1 SGDLS and CDR2 YYNGEE. V was trimmed by 0 bases and J by 7 bases, leaving 10 bases between them. CDR3 bases: TGTGCCAGCAGCGTAGGGGAAGGGATCGGGGAGCTGTTTTTT. Encoded protein: CASSVGEGIGELFF.

This chain uses TRBV28 with TRBJ2-7, with D uncertain. Germline V gene lookup returns CDR1 MDHEN and CDR2 SYDVKM. Trimming pared 5 bases from V and 4 bases from J, leaving 9 bases between. The CDR3 runs 12 residues. CDR3 in amino acids: CASSTAVYEQYF. CDR3 DNA: TGTGCCAGCAGTACCGCTGTATACGAGCAGTACTTC.

The chain is built from TRBV7-9 and TRBJ1-6; no reliable D call. V lost 1 base, J lost 4 bases, and 11 bases lay in between. CDR3 length: 16 residues. Germline CDR1 reads SEHNR; CDR2 reads FQNEAQ (reference sequence). The CDR3 protein is CASSLGGTDYNSPLHF. As DNA, the CDR3 is TGTGCCAGCAGCTTAGGAGGAACGGATTATAATTCACCCCTCCACTTT.

The V call is TRBV27, the J call TRBJ2-7; TRBD2 agrees at 9 bases. Germline CDR1 MNHEY, CDR2 SMNVEV (reference sequence). This CDR3 has 15 amino acids. J gave up 3 bases and V 4 bases, and 7 bases lay outside the gene matches. CDR3 sequence reads: CASSYSTSGFYEQYF. CDR3 coding DNA: TGTGCCAGCAGTTATTCGACTAGCGGTTTCTACGAGCAGTACTTC.

The chain joins TRBV5-1 to TRBJ2-7, with TRBD1 identical over 7 bases. The germline V gene encodes CDR1 SGHRS and CDR2 YFSETQ. The V segment lost 5 bases and the J segment 5 bases; nucleotides outside the gene matches: 10. This CDR3 is 14 amino acids long. CDR3 in amino acids: CASSYRRGQDEQYF. The DNA of the CDR3 is TGCGCCAGCAGTTATCGAAGGGGGCAGGACGAGCAGTACTTC. The full variable domain, completed using reference TRBV5-1 and TRBJ2-7, is KAGVTQTPRYLIKTRGQQVTLSCSPISGHRSVSWYQQTPGQGLQFLFEYFSETQRNKGNFPGRFSGRQFSNSRSEMNVSTLELGDSALYLCASSYRRGQDEQYFGPGTRLTVT.

V gene TRBV6-5 combines with J gene TRBJ2-3, with D possibly TRBD2 on 6 matching bases. V lost 6 bases to trimming and J lost 4 bases, with 8 bases between them. Germline loops: CDR1 MNHEY, CDR2 SVGAGI. This CDR3 is 12 amino acids long. The CDR3 reads CASSGSPDTQYF. The CDR3 nucleotides read TGTGCCAGCAGCGGGAGCCCAGATACGCAGTATTTT.

J is TRBJ1-4 and V is TRBV7-8; the D is unclear. The CDR3 is 14 residues long. Germline CDR1 and CDR2: SGHVS and FQNEAQ. Trimming shortened V by 4 bases and J by 0 bases, and 6 bases separated the two germline ends. For the CDR3, the DNA is TGTGCCAGCAGCTCTGTTGCAACTAATGAAAAACTGTTTTTT. Encoded protein: CASSSVATNEKLFF. The full variable domain, completed using reference TRBV7-8 and TRBJ1-4, is GAGVSQSPRYKVAKRGQDVALRCDPISGHVSLFWYQQALGQGPEFLTYFQNEAQLDKSGLPSDRFFAERPEGSVSTLKIQRTQQEDSAVYLCASSSVATNEKLFFGSGTQLSVL.

Concerning this clone itself: The sample carries other DNA sequences with the same CDR3. The V and J genes are TRBV7-8 and TRBJ1-1; no firm D call. V dropped 4 bases and J dropped 3 bases, with 9 bases sitting between them. The V gene's germline CDR1 is SGHVS and CDR2 FQNEAQ. This CDR3 has 13 amino acids. As DNA, the CDR3 is TGTGCCAGCAGCTCCGACGGTTACACTGAAGCTTTCTTT. Translating gives CASSSDGYTEAFF.

V and J are TRBV11-2 and TRBJ1-4; tentatively, D is TRBD1 (6 bases). CDR1 is SGHAT, CDR2 FQNNGV, per germline. CDR3 length: 16 amino acids. V was cut by 2 bases and J by 0 bases, with 10 bases left in between. DNA for the CDR3: TGTGCCAGCAGCTTACATACAGGGTCAACTAATGAAAAACTGTTTTTT. Translation gives CASSLHTGSTNEKLFF. The whole variable domain, filled in from reference TRBV11-2 and TRBJ1-4, reads EAGVAQSPRYKIIEKRQSVAFWCNPISGHATLYWYQQILGQGPKLLIQFQNNGVVDDSQLPKDRFSAERLKGVDSTLKIQPAKLEDSAVYLCASSLHTGSTNEKLFFGSGTQLSVL.

The rearrangement uses TRBV5-6 and TRBJ2-1, with TRBD2 matching over 11 bases. The CDR3 is 15 amino acids. Germline V CDR1 and CDR2: SGHDT, YYEEEE. V lost 2 bases, J lost 10 bases, and 8 bases stayed unmatched. CDR3 residues: CASSFGSGGAGEQFF. DNA of the CDR3: TGTGCCAGCAGCTTTGGTAGCGGGGGGGCCGGCGAGCAGTTCTTC.

The rearrangement links TRBV7-3 to TRBJ2-7, with TRBD1 identical over 7 bases. V trimming: 0 bases; J trimming: 2 bases; junction bases outside the gene matches: 22. The CDR3 is 21 amino acids. Germline V lookup: CDR1 SGHTA, CDR2 FQGTGA. CDR3: CASSLTMGSRKSGTVPYEQYF. In DNA form, the CDR3 reads TGTGCCAGCAGCTTAACAATGGGTTCCAGGAAATCCGGGACAGTACCCTACGAGCAGTACTTC.

The chain couples TRBV6-1 to TRBJ1-2, with a possible D match to TRBD1 (6 bases). This CDR3 spans 15 amino acids. CDR1 MNHNS and CDR2 SASEGT come from the germline V gene. V was clipped by 6 bases and J by 5 bases, with 19 bases between them. The CDR3 is CASSEGGTLAYGYTF. The CDR3 coding sequence is TGTGCCAGCAGCGAGGGGGGGACCCTAGCGTATGGCTACACCTTC.

Note on this clone: This sample also contains other DNA sequences that code for the same CDR3. The chain has TRBV4-3 and TRBJ2-1, with 10 bases aligning to TRBD2. Germline loops: CDR1 LGHNA, CDR2 YSLEER. J gave up 4 bases and V 4 bases, and 4 bases lay outside the gene matches. This CDR3 region has 15 residues. The CDR3 protein is CASSPGLATYNEQFF. CDR3 nucleotides: TGCGCCAGCAGCCCGGGACTAGCGACATACAATGAGCAGTTCTTC.

The chain carries TRBV28 and TRBJ2-5, with 9 positions matching TRBD2. Germline V CDR1 and CDR2: MDHEN, SYDVKM. This CDR3 is 17 amino acids long. V trimming: 5 bases; J trimming: 4 bases; junction bases outside the gene matches: 14. In DNA form, the CDR3 reads TGTGCCAGCAGTCTGCCGTGGCGGGGGGGCTCCCGAGAGACCCAGTACTTC. This translates into CASSLPWRGGSRETQYF.

On this clone: Other DNA sequences from this sample encode an identical CDR3 as well. The V call is TRBV27, the J call TRBJ1-2, with D possibly matching TRBD1 (5 bases). The V and J ends lost 4 bases and 4 bases respectively, with 10 bases between them. The V gene's germline CDR1 is MNHEY and CDR2 SMNVEV (reference sequence). The CDR3 contains 13 residues. The CDR3 sequence: CASSWGVGYGYTF. CDR3 bases: TGTGCCAGCAGTTGGGGGGTAGGCTATGGCTACACCTTC.

V is TRBV2 and J is TRBJ1-1; D ambiguous. This CDR3 contains 11 residues. V was cut by 10 bases and J by 2 bases, with 8 bases left in between. Germline lookup yields CDR1 SNHLY and CDR2 FYNNEI. The CDR3 coding sequence is TGTGCCATCGTACGAAACACTGAAGCTTTCTTT. This sequence encodes CAIVRNTEAFF. Supplemented by reference TRBV2 and TRBJ1-1, the full variable domain reads EPEVTQTPSHQVTQMGQEVILRCVPISNHLYFYWYRQILGQKVEFLVSFYNNEISEKSEIFDDQFSVERPDGSNFTLKIRSTKLEDSAMYFCAIVRNTEAFFGQGTRLTVV.

The chain couples TRBV7-9 to TRBJ2-7, with unresolved D. Germline V gives CDR1 SEHNR, CDR2 FQNEAQ (reference sequence). The CDR3 is made up of 13 amino acids. With 5 bases removed from V and 7 bases from J, the gap between germline ends came to 15 bases. This CDR3 is CASSPAGAREQYF. Here the CDR3 DNA reads TGTGCCAGCAGCCCTGCTGGTGCGAGGGAGCAGTACTTC.

The chain links TRBV7-9 to TRBJ1-4, with a weak D call TRBD1 (5 bases). V gave up 5 bases and J gave up 2 bases, with 12 bases separating them. The CDR3 consists of 15 residues. From germline, CDR1 is SEHNR and CDR2 FQNEAQ (reference sequence). The CDR3 is CASSTDIGTNEKLFF. The CDR3, as DNA: TGTGCCAGCAGCACGGACATCGGGACTAATGAAAAACTGTTTTTT.

The rearrangement uses TRBV29-1 and TRBJ1-2; a weak D match, TRBD1 (6 bases). Germline CDR1 SQVTM, CDR2 ANQGSEA. V was cut by 7 bases and J by 3 bases, with 21 bases left in between. The CDR3 is made up of 15 amino acids. Here the CDR3 reads CSAKGGPRADYGYTF. DNA of the CDR3: TGCAGCGCCAAAGGGGGTCCGAGGGCAGACTATGGCTACACCTTC. The full variable domain, with the rest looked up from reference TRBV29-1 and TRBJ1-2, is SAVISQKPSRDICQRGTSLTIQCQVDSQVTMMFWYRQQPGQSLTLIATANQGSEATYESGFVIDKFPISRPNLTFSTLTVSNMSPEDSSIYLCSAKGGPRADYGYTFGSGTRLTVV.

The chain joins TRBV30 to TRBJ1-6, with D maybe TRBD1 (6 bases). The CDR3 has 14 residues. Germline lookup yields CDR1 GTSNPN and CDR2 SVGIG (reference sequence). Deletions cut 3 bases from V and 8 bases from J, with 14 bases between. The CDR3 DNA is TGTGCCTGGAGCCCCAGGGGTGGGGATTCACCCCTCCACTTT. This translates into CAWSPRGGDSPLHF.

This rearrangement joins TRBV7-9 to TRBJ2-3; D gene unclear. This CDR3 spans 15 amino acids. V lost 5 bases and J 0 bases, leaving 12 bases between the germline ends. Germline loops: CDR1 SEHNR, CDR2 FQNEAQ (reference sequence). CDR3 in amino acids: CASSALRSSTDTQYF. The CDR3 coding sequence is TGTGCCAGCAGCGCCCTGCGGAGTAGCACAGATACGCAGTATTTT.

Note on this clone: Other DNA sequences of this sample code for an identical CDR3. This chain links TRBV29-1 with TRBJ2-7, with D possibly being TRBD2 (5 bases). The CDR3 runs 11 residues. V shed 6 bases and J shed 7 bases, with 13 bases lying between them. The germline V gene encodes CDR1 SQVTM and CDR2 ANQGSEA. CDR3 DNA sequence: TGCAGCGTCGACGTTTCGGGAGAGCAGTACTTC. Amino acid sequence: CSVDVSGEQYF.

The chain has TRBV21-1 and TRBJ2-7; the table's D call, TRBD2, has no DNA check behind it. TRBV21-1 is a known pseudogene. This CDR3 has 15 residues. CDR3 sequence (DNA): TGTGCCAGCAGCAAAGATTGGGGAGGGCATTACGAGCAGTACTTC. Residues: CASSKDWGGHYEQYF.

The chain combines TRBV11-3 with TRBJ1-1; D unresolved. Germline V gene data show CDR1 as SGHNT and CDR2 as YENEEA. The CDR3 is 12 amino acids. The V gene lost 4 bases and the J gene lost 9 bases, with 12 bases spanning the gap. The CDR3 protein is CASSSGTGKAFF. CDR3 nucleotide sequence: TGTGCCAGCAGCTCCGGTACGGGGAAAGCTTTCTTT.

The rearrangement joins TRBV13 to TRBJ1-1, with unresolved D. This CDR3 spans 12 amino acids. Germline-derived CDR1 and CDR2 are PRHDT and FYEKMQ (reference sequence). With 6 bases removed from V and 1 base from J, the gap between germline ends came to 6 bases. The CDR3 DNA follows: TGTGCCAGCAGGGGCGAGAACACTGAAGCTTTCTTT. It translates to CASRGENTEAFF.

In DNA, the CDR3 is TGTGCCAGCAGCTTAGGGACAACTTCCTACGAGCAGTACTTC. Translation gives CASSLGTTSYEQYF. This chain uses TRBV11-2 with TRBJ2-7; D possibly corresponds to TRBD1 (5 bases). Germline V gene data show CDR1 as SGHAT and CDR2 as FQNNGV. Trimming removed 1 base from V and 1 base from J, with 8 bases in between. The CDR3 sequence is 14 residues long.